The rows below give T cell receptor beta chains drawn from one sample of a study of shared clonotypes between healthy human individuals. Method: immunoSEQ multiplex PCR; TCRdb's copy keeps in-frame clones and lacks some. Among millions of clones listed, around 96% were seen once. The sequencing input was naive CD8+ T cells sorted from blood. The source of these receptors is a man younger than 35 in good health. Both conserved end residues are part of each CDR3. The D gene is left open where the match is weak. The size field is filled for only some rows; it gives once, few, many or a size class.

>TRBV7-8|.|14|TRBJ2-7|.
TGTGCCAGCAGCACGTCAGCCTCCGCCTACGAGCAGTACTTC
CASSTSASAYEQYF
>TRBV18|.|14|TRBJ2-7|.
TGTGCCAGCTCACCCTGGGACCAAACCTACGAGCAGTACTTC
CASSPWDQTYEQYF
>TRBV9|.|14|TRBJ1-5|few
TGTGCCAGCAGCGTAGGGGGGAGCAATCAGCCCCAGCATTTT
CASSVGGSNQPQHF
>TRBV7-6|TRBD2|16|TRBJ2-7|.
TGTGCCAGCAGCTTATACGCGGGAGACCCCTCCTACGAGCAGTACTTC
CASSLYAGDPSYEQYF
>TRBV19|TRBD2|17|TRBJ2-1|.
TGTGCCAGTAGTATCCCGTGGACTAGCAGTTACTACAATGAGCAGTTCTTC
CASSIPWTSSYYNEQFF
>TRBV13|.|13|TRBJ2-2|.
TGTGCCAGCAGCTTAGTGGGGTCCGGGGAGCTGTTTTTT
CASSLVGSGELFF
>TRBV7-9|TRBD1|15|TRBJ1-5|once
TGTGCCAGCAGCTTAGGGACAGGGGAGGATCAGCCCCAGCATTTT
CASSLGTGEDQPQHF
>TRBV10-2|TRBD1|13|TRBJ1-4|.
TGCGCCAGCAGTTGGACAGGGCCCGAAAAACTGTTTTTT
CASSWTGPEKLFF
>TRBV7-8|.|14|TRBJ1-2|.
TGTGCCAGCAGCCAGAACAGGGCCAACTATGGCTACACCTTC
CASSQNRANYGYTF
>TRBV4-1|TRBD1|14|TRBJ2-7|.
TGCGCCAGCAGCCACCAACAGGGGGCCTACGAGCAGTACTTC
CASSHQQGAYEQYF
>TRBV4-3|.|14|TRBJ1-5|.
TGCGCCAGCAGCCAAGATTTGGGAAATCAGCCCCAGCATTTT
CASSQDLGNQPQHF
>TRBV11-2|TRBD2|12|TRBJ2-2|once
TGTGCCAGCAGCTCTAGCGGCGGGGAGCTGTTTTTT
CASSSSGGELFF
>TRBV14|.|11|TRBJ2-7|once
TGTGCCAGCAGCCTTGGGGAAGAGCAGTACTTC
CASSLGEEQYF
>TRBV30|.|14|TRBJ2-3|.
TGTGCCTGGAGTTGGCAGGGTAGCACAGATACGCAGTATTTT
CAWSWQGSTDTQYF
>TRBV6-1|.|15|TRBJ1-5|.
TGTGCCAGCAGTGAATTAAGGGATGAGGCGAAGCCCCAGCATTTT
CASSELRDEAKPQHF
>TRBV27|TRBD1|14|TRBJ2-7|.
TGTGCCAGCGGAAACAGGGGGCTTGGTTACGAGCAGTACTTC
CASGNRGLGYEQYF
>TRBV7-9|.|14|TRBJ2-3|.
TGTGCCAGCAGCTTAGAGGGTGTGGGCCATACGCAGTATTTT
CASSLEGVGHTQYF
>TRBV27|.|16|TRBJ2-5|.
TGTGCCAGCAGTTATTTATCATCACGGGGGTCAGAGACCCAGTACTTC
CASSYLSSRGSETQYF
>TRBV28|.|13|TRBJ2-1|.
TGTGCCAGCAGTGAGAGCTCCTACAATGAGCAGTTCTTC
CASSESSYNEQFF
>TRBV6-6|.|15|TRBJ1-1|.
TGTGCCAGCAGTTACCCAATACAGGGCGGCACTGAAGCTTTCTTT
CASSYPIQGGTEAFF
>TRBV9|TRBD2|16|TRBJ2-7|.
TGTGCCAGCAGCGCTGCTCCGGGGGGGCCGCTCTACGAGCAGTACTTC
CASSAAPGGPLYEQYF
>TRBV11-2|TRBD1|14|TRBJ2-3|.
TGTGCCAGCAGCGCCGGGACAGGGACAGATACGCAGTATTTT
CASSAGTGTDTQYF
>TRBV29-1|.|12|TRBJ2-1|.
TGCAGCGTTGTCGTTCTTTACAATGAGCAGTTCTTC
CSVVVLYNEQFF
>TRBV7-9|TRBD1|15|TRBJ2-2|.
TGTGCCAGCAGCTTAGAGACAGGGGGAACCGGGGAGCTGTTTTTT
CASSLETGGTGELFF
>TRBV4-1|.|14|TRBJ2-7|once
TGCGCCAGCAGCCAGGACACAGAAACCTACGAGCAGTACTTC
CASSQDTETYEQYF
>TRBV28|TRBD1|14|TRBJ1-2|.
TGTGCCAGCAGTTTGATCACAGGGGGCCGTGGCTACACCTTC
CASSLITGGRGYTF
>TRBV28|.|15|TRBJ2-7|few
TGTGCCAGCAGCCTCCCCCGGGGGAGCTCCTACGAGCAGTACTTC
CASSLPRGSSYEQYF
>TRBV5-6|.|11|TRBJ2-1|.
TGTGCCAGCAGCCTTTTCAATGAGCAGTTCTTC
CASSLFNEQFF
>TRBV7-8|.|17|TRBJ1-1|.
TGTGCCAGCAGCTTGCGATGGGGCTCGACAGGAAACACTGAAGCTTTCTTT
CASSLRWGSTGNTEAFF
>TRBV5-1|.|14|TRBJ1-5|.
TGCGCCAGCAGCTTGGAGCCGGGAGTTCAGCCCCAGCATTTT
CASSLEPGVQPQHF
>TRBV27|TRBD1|15|TRBJ1-2|.
TGTGCCAGCAGTTTATCACCAGGGGGCTCTGACGGCTACACCTTC
CASSLSPGGSDGYTF
>TRBV28|TRBD1|14|TRBJ1-5|once
TGTGCCAGCAGTTCAGTCCAGGGGGCTCAGCCCCAGCATTTT
CASSSVQGAQPQHF
>TRBV28|TRBD1|16|TRBJ1-4|.
TGTGCCAGCAGTTTAGGGACAGGGGTAACTAATGAAAAACTGTTTTTT
CASSLGTGVTNEKLFF
>TRBV9|.|16|TRBJ1-4|.
TGTGCCAGCAGCGTAGCTACTGGGATGTCTAATGAAAAACTGTTTTTT
CASSVATGMSNEKLFF
>TRBV19|.|16|TRBJ1-2|.
TGTGCCAGTAGTATAAGCGACAGGACCTACTGGTATGGCTACACCTTC
CASSISDRTYWYGYTF
>TRBV19|TRBD2|14|TRBJ2-7|once
TGTGCCAGTAGTGCTCGCAGCGGGATCTACGAGCAGTACTTC
CASSARSGIYEQYF